This T cell receptor (beta chain) came from a study of blood T cell repertoires in COVID-19. Study-level information: Donors in the United States, Italy and Spain gave samples during acute or convalescent COVID-19. T cells, B-cell-depleted T cells, or PBMCs supplied cDNA or gDNA.

The CDR3 covers 14 residues. Germline CDR1 LNHDA, CDR2 SQIVND (reference sequence). The germline V and J ends were trimmed by 8 bases and 2 bases, with 15 bases remaining between them. Authors' methods: Amplification of reference gene primers provided the estimated nucleated cell counts. Sequenced by immunoSEQ multiplex PCR; TCRdb stores in-frame clones only, minus some. That table furnishes V, J and clone size, whereas the DNA furnished D and trimming. This sample has approximately 91,000 clones; roughly 80% occur once, and the top ten carry roughly 19%. This receptor was obtained from a human donor in a cohort sampled during active COVID-19. The sequencing sample was made of peripheral blood. The chain links TRBV19 to TRBJ1-1; D perhaps matches TRBD1 (6 bases). CDR3 residues: CASRPGAPNTEAFF. The CDR3 region has the DNA TGTGCCAGTCGACCAGGGGCCCCTAACACTGAAGCTTTCTTT.